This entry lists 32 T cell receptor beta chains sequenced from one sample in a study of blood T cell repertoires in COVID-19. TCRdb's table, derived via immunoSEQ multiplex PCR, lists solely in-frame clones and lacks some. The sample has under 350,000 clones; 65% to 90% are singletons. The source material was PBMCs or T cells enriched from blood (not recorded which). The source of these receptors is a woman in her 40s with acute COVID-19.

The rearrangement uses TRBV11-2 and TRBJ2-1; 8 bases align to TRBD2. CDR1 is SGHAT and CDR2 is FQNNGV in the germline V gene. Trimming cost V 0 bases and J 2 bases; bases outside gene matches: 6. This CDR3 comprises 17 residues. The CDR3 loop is CASSLEPSGPAYNEQFF. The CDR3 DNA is TGTGCCAGCAGCTTAGAGCCTAGCGGGCCGGCCTACAATGAGCAGTTCTTC.

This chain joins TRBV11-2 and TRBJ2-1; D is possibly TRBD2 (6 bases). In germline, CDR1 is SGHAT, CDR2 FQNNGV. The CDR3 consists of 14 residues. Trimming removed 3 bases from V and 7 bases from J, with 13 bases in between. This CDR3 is CASSLGLNLNEQFF. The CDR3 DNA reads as TGTGCCAGCAGCTTGGGACTCAATTTAAATGAGCAGTTCTTC.

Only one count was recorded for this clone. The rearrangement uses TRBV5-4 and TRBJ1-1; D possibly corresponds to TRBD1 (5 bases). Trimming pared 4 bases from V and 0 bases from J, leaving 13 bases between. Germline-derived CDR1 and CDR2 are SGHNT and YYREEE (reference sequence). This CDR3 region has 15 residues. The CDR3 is CASSVKRGLNTEAFF. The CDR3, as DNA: TGTGCCAGCAGCGTAAAAAGGGGTCTGAACACTGAAGCTTTCTTT.

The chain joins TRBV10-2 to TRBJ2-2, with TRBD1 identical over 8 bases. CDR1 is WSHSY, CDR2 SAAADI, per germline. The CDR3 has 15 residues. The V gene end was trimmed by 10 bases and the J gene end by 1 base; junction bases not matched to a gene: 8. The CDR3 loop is CATPRTGMNTGELFF. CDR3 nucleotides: TGCGCCACACCACGGACAGGGATGAACACCGGGGAGCTGTTTTTT.

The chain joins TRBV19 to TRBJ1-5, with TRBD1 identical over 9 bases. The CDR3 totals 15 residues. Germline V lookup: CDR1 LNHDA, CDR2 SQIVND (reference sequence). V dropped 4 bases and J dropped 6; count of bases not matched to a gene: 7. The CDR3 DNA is TGTGCCAGTAGTACACGGGACAGGGACTTTCAGCCCCAGCATTTT. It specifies CASSTRDRDFQPQHF. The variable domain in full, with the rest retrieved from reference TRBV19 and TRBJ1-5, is DGGITQSPKYLFRKEGQNVTLSCEQNLNHDAMYWYRQDPGQGLRLIYYSQIVNDFQKGDIAEGYSVSREKKESFPLTVTSAQKNPTAFYLCASSTRDRDFQPQHFGDGTRLSIL.

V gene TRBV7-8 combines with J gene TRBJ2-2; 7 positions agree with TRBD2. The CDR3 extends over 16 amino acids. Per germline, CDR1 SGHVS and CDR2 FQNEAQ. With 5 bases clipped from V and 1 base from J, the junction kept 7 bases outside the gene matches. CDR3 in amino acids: CASSPSGGKNTGELFF. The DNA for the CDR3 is TGTGCCAGCAGCCCCTCGGGGGGAAAGAACACCGGGGAGCTGTTTTTT.

In DNA, the CDR3 is TGTGCCAGCAGCCAAACTAGCGGGGGAAACAATGAGCAGTTCTTC. It is translated as CASSQTSGGNNEQFF. The chain recombines TRBV7-9 with TRBJ2-1; 11 nucleotides align to TRBD2. Germline trimming cut 5 bases from V and 5 bases from J; bases unmatched to any gene: 5. The CDR3 covers 15 residues. Germline CDR1 is SEHNR and CDR2 is FQNEAQ (reference sequence).

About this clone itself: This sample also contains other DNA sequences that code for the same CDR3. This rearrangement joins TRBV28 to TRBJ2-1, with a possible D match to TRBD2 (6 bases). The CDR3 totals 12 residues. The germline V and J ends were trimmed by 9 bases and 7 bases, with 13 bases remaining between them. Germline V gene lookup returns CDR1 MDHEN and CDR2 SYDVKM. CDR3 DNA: TGTGCCAGTCGGGGGATATCGAATGAGCAGTTCTTC. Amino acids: CASRGISNEQFF. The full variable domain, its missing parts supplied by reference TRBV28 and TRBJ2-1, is DVKVTQSSRYLVKRTGEKVFLECVQDMDHENMFWYRQDPGLGLRLIYFSYDVKMKEKGDIPEGYSVSREKKERFSLILESASTNQTSMYLCASRGISNEQFFGPGTRLTVL.

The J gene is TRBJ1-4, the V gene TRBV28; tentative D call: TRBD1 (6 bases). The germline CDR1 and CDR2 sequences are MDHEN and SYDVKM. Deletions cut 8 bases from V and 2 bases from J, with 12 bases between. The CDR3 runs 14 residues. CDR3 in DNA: TGTGCCAGCCGAGGAGGACAGACTAATGAAAAACTGTTTTTT. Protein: CASRGGQTNEKLFF.

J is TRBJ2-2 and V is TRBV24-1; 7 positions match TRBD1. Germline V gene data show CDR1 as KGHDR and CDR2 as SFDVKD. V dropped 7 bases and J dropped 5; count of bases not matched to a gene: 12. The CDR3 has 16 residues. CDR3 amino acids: CATSDPGQTPTGELFF. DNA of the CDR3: TGTGCCACCAGCGACCCGGGACAGACGCCTACCGGGGAGCTGTTTTTT.

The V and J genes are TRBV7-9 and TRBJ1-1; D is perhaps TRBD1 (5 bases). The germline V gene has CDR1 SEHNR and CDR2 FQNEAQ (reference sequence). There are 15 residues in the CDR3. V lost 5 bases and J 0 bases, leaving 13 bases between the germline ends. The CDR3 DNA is TGTGCCAGCAGCCCCGAACAGGTCTTGAACACTGAAGCTTTCTTT. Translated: CASSPEQVLNTEAFF.

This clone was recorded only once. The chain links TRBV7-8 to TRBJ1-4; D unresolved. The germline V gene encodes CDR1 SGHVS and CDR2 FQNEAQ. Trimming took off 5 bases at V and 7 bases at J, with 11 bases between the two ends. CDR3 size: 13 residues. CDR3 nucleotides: TGTGCCAGCAGCCCCTCCCCAGGTGAAAAACTGTTTTTT. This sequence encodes CASSPSPGEKLFF.

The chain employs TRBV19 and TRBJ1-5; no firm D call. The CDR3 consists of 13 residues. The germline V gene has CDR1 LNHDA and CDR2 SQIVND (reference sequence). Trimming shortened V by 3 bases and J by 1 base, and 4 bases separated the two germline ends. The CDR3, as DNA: TGTGCCAGTAGTATCGAGAGCAATCAGCCCCAGCATTTT. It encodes CASSIESNQPQHF.

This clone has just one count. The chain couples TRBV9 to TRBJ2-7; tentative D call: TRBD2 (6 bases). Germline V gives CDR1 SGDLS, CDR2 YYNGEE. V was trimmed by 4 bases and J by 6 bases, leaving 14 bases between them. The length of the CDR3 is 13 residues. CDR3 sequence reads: CASSSQAGGEQYF. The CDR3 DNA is TGTGCCAGCAGCTCCCAGGCCGGGGGCGAGCAGTACTTC.

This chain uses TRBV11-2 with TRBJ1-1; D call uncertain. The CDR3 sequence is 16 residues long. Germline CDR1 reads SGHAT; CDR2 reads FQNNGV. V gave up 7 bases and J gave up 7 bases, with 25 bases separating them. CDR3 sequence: CASIDSDKTGRNEAFF. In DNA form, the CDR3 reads TGTGCCAGCATCGATTCAGACAAGACCGGGAGGAATGAAGCTTTCTTT.

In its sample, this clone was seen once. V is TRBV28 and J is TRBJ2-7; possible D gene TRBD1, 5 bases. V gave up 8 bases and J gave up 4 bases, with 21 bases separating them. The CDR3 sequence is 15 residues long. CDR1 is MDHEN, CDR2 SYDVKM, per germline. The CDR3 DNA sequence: TGTGCCAGCTCCCCCCCATCCCAGGGCAAATACGAGCAGTACTTC. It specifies CASSPPSQGKYEQYF.

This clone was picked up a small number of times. The CDR3 DNA is TGTGCCAGCAGCTTAGATGGGCGGGACGGCCAGAGGGAGCAGTTCTTC. Translated, it gives CASSLDGRDGQREQFF. The chain joins TRBV11-3 to TRBJ2-1; D possibly corresponds to TRBD2 (6 bases). The V and J ends lost 0 bases and 10 bases respectively, with 19 bases between them. CDR3 length: 16 residues. CDR1 is SGHNT and CDR2 is YENEEA in the germline V gene.

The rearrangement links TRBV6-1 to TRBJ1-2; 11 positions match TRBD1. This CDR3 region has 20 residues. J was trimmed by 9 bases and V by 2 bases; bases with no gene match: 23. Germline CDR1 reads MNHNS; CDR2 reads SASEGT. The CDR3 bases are TGTGCCAGCAGTGAATATCTCCCGAGACCGGGACAGGGGGGAACTCGCCGCTACACCTTC. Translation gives CASSEYLPRPGQGGTRRYTF.

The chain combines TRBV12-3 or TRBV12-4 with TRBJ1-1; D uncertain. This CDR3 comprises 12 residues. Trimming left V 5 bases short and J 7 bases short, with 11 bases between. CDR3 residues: CASSTPVSEAFF. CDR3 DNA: TGTGCCAGCAGTACTCCCGTGAGTGAAGCTTTCTTT.

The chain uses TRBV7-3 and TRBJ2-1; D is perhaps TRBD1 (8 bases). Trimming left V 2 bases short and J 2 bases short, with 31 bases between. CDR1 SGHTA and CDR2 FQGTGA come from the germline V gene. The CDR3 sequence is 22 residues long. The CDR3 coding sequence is TGTGCCAGCAGCTTATATGGGTTAAGGACAGGGACCTACCGGGGGGCCTACAATGAGCAGTTCTTC. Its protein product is CASSLYGLRTGTYRGAYNEQFF.

The CDR3 coding sequence is TGTGCCAGCAGCCAAGGGTGGGGCAGGCTTTACCAAGAGACCCAGTACTTC. Its protein product is CASSQGWGRLYQETQYF. This chain connects TRBV4-2 to TRBJ2-5, with D maybe TRBD1 (5 bases). CDR3 length equals 17 residues. CDR1 and CDR2 (germline): LGHNA, YNFKEQ. Trimming pared 1 base from V and 0 bases from J, leaving 15 bases between.

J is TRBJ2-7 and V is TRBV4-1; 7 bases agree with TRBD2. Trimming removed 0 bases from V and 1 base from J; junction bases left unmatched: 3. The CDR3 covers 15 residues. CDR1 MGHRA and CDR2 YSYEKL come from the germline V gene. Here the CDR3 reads CASSQEGGLSYEQYF. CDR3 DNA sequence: TGCGCCAGCAGCCAAGAGGGGGGACTATCCTACGAGCAGTACTTC.

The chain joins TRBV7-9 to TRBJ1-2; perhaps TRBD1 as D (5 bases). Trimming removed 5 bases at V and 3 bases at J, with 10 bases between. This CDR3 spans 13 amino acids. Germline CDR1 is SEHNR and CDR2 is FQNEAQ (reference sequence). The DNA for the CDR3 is TGTGCCAGCAGCCTAAAGACAGACTATGGCTACACCTTC. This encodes CASSLKTDYGYTF.

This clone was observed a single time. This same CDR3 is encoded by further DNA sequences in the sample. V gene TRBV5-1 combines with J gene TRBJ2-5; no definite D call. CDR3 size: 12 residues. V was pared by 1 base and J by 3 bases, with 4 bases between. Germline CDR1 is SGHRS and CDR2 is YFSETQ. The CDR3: CASSLREETQYF. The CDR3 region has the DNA TGCGCCAGCAGCTTGCGGGAAGAGACCCAGTACTTC. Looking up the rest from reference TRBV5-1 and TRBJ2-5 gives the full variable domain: KAGVTQTPRYLIKTRGQQVTLSCSPISGHRSVSWYQQTPGQGLQFLFEYFSETQRNKGNFPGRFSGRQFSNSRSEMNVSTLELGDSALYLCASSLREETQYFGPGTRLLVL.

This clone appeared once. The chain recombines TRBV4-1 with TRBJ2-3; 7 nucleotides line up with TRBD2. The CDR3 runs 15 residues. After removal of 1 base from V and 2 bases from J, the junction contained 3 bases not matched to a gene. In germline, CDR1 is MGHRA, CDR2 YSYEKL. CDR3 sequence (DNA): TGCGCCAGCAGCCAAGTACTAGCGTTCACAGATACGCAGTATTTT. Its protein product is CASSQVLAFTDTQYF.

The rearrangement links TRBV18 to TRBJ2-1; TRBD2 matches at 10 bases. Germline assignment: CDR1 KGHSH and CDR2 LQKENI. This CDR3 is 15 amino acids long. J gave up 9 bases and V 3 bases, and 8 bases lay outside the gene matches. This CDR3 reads CASSPGLAEKGEQFF. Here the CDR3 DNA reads TGTGCCAGCTCACCTGGACTAGCGGAGAAAGGTGAGCAGTTCTTC.

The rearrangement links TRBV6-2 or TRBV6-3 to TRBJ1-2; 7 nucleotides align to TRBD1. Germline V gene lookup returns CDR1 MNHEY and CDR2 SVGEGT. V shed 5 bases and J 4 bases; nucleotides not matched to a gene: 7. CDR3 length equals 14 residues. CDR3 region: CASSATTGFYGYTF. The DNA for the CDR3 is TGTGCCAGCAGTGCCACGACAGGGTTCTATGGCTACACCTTC.

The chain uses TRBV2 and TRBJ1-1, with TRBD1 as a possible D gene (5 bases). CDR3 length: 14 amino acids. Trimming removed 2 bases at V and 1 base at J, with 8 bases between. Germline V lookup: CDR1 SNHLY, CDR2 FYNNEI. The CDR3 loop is CASSERQGNTEAFF. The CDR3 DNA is TGTGCCAGCAGTGAAAGGCAGGGGAACACTGAAGCTTTCTTT. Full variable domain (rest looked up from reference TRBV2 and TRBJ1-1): EPEVTQTPSHQVTQMGQEVILRCVPISNHLYFYWYRQILGQKVEFLVSFYNNEISEKSEIFDDQFSVERPDGSNFTLKIRSTKLEDSAMYFCASSERQGNTEAFFGQGTRLTVV.

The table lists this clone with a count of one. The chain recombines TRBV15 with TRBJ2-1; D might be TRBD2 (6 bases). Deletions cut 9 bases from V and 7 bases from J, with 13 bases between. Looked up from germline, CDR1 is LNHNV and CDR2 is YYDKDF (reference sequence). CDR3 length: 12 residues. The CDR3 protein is CATTHRGNEQFF. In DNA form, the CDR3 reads TGTGCCACAACCCACCGGGGGAATGAGCAGTTCTTC.

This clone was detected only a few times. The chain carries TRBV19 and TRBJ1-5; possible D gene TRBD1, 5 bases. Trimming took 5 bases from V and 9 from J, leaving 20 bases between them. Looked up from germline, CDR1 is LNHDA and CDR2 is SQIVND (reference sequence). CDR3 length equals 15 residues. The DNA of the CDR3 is TGTGCCAGTAGTCGCAATTCGCCCTACGGGGGGCCCCAGCATTTT. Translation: CASSRNSPYGGPQHF. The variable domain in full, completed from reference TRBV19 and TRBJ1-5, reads DGGITQSPKYLFRKEGQNVTLSCEQNLNHDAMYWYRQDPGQGLRLIYYSQIVNDFQKGDIAEGYSVSREKKESFPLTVTSAQKNPTAFYLCASSRNSPYGGPQHFGDGTRLSIL.

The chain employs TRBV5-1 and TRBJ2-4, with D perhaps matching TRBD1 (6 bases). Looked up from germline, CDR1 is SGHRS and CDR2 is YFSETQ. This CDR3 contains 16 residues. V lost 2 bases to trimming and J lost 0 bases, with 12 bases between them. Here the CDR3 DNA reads TGCGCCAGCAGCTTTACAGGGCCCCTAGCCAAAAACATTCAGTACTTC. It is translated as CASSFTGPLAKNIQYF.

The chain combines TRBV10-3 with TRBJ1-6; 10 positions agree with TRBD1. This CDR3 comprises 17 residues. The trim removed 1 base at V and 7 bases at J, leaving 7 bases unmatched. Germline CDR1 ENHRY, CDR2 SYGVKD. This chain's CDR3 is CAISELIPGQGNSPLHF. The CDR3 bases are TGTGCCATCAGTGAGTTGATACCGGGACAGGGGAATTCACCCCTCCACTTT.